The rows below give T cell receptor beta chains drawn from one sample of a study of cytomegalovirus exposure and HLA in healthy donors. The data were produced by immunoSEQ multiplex PCR, yet TCRdb's version contains in-frame clones alone and is incomplete. The sample has just over 150,000 clones, about 85% seen once. The sequenced sample consisted of PBMCs. The source is a man between 18 and 29 years old in good health and CMV-seropositive. CDR3s include the opening cysteine and the closing phenylalanine or tryptophan. The D gene is left open where the match is weak. Clone size appears in some rows only: once, few, many, or a class for an expanded clone.

J gene | V gene | D gene | CDR3 length | clone size | CDR3 DNA | CDR3 protein
TRBJ2-7 | TRBV5-1 | TRBD1 | 15 | NA | TGCGCCAGCAGCCCCGGACAGGACCGATCCTACGAGCAGTACTTC | CASSPGQDRSYEQYF
TRBJ1-5 | TRBV4-3 | NA | 16 | few | TGCGCCAGCAGCCAAGAGGCGGGTTTTGGCAATCAGCCCCAGCATTTT | CASSQEAGFGNQPQHF
TRBJ2-7 | TRBV25-1 | TRBD2 | 15 | NA | TGTGCCAGCAGTGTTCCTAGCGGGGTTCCGATCGAGCAGTACTTC | CASSVPSGVPIEQYF
TRBJ2-2 | TRBV6-1 | NA | 14 | few | TGTGCCAGCAGTGCACGAGGGCTCACCGGGGAGCTGTTTTTT | CASSARGLTGELFF
TRBJ1-3 | TRBV7-6 | TRBD1 | 15 | NA | TGTGCCAGCAGTCCTGACAGGGGCGGACAGGGCACCATATATTTT | CASSPDRGGQGTIYF
TRBJ2-7 | TRBV6-5 | NA | 15 | NA | TGTGCCAGCAGTCAATGGTCCCAGGGGTCCTACGAGCAGTACTTC | CASSQWSQGSYEQYF
TRBJ2-1 | TRBV4-3 | TRBD1 | 14 | NA | TGCGCCAGCAGCCAAGACCCCAACAGGGGTGAGCAGTTCTTC | CASSQDPNRGEQFF
TRBJ2-7 | TRBV9 | NA | 14 | NA | TGTGCCAGCAGCGTTCTGGACAGCAACTACGAGCAGTACTTC | CASSVLDSNYEQYF
TRBJ2-5 | TRBV29-1 | TRBD2 | 12 | NA | TGCAGCGGATCTAGCGGGGTTGAGACCCAGTACTTC | CSGSSGVETQYF
TRBJ2-3 | TRBV19 | NA | 15 | once | TGTGCCAGTAGTAGGGCAGCCCTTAGCACAGATACGCAGTATTTT | CASSRAALSTDTQYF
TRBJ2-7 | TRBV19 | TRBD1 | 15 | NA | TGTGCCAGTAGTCGCCCGGACAGGGGGGCCTACGAGCAGTACTTC | CASSRPDRGAYEQYF
TRBJ1-2 | TRBV5-4 | NA | 17 | NA | TGTGCCAGCAGCCGCGGCCAAGGAACGGGGGGATCTCGTGGCTACACCTTC | CASSRGQGTGGSRGYTF
TRBJ1-1 | TRBV10-1 | TRBD1 | 14 | NA | TGCGCCAGCAGCGACGGGACAGGGAACACTGAAGCTTTCTTT | CASSDGTGNTEAFF
TRBJ1-2 | TRBV29-1 | TRBD1 | 16 | NA | TGCAGCGTTCCTGGGACAGGGGGCGGTAGTAACTATGGCTACACCTTC | CSVPGTGGGSNYGYTF
TRBJ1-1 | TRBV5-5 | NA | 16 | NA | TGTGCCAGCAGCTTGGGACGGGGTGGGGTGAACACTGAAGCTTTCTTT | CASSLGRGGVNTEAFF
TRBJ1-1 | TRBV4-2 | NA | 15 | NA | TGTGCCAGCAGCCAGGTGGTGGGGGGGAACACTGAAGCTTTCTTT | CASSQVVGGNTEAFF
TRBJ2-7 | TRBV4-3 | TRBD1 | 15 | NA | TGCGCCAGCAGCCAGGGGACAGGGGCCGGTTGGGAGCAGTACTTC | CASSQGTGAGWEQYF
TRBJ1-2 | TRBV5-3 | NA | 15 | NA | TGTGCCAGAAGCTTGGGTGGTAGAGTTTCGGATGGCTACACCTTC | CARSLGGRVSDGYTF
TRBJ2-5 | TRBV5-1 | NA | 11 | NA | TGCGCCAGCAGCCCCGAAGAGACCCAGTACTTC | CASSPEETQYF
TRBJ1-3 | TRBV6-1 | NA | 14 | NA | TGTGCCAGCACCGAGGTTTACTCTGGAAACACCATATATTTT | CASTEVYSGNTIYF
TRBJ1-6 | TRBV7-8 | TRBD1 | 13 | NA | TGTGCCAGCAGCCAGGGACAGAATTCACCCCTCCACTTT | CASSQGQNSPLHF
TRBJ1-1 | TRBV12-5 | TRBD1 | 16 | NA | TGTGCTAGTGGTTCCGGGACAGGGGGCTCGAACACTGAAGCTTTCTTT | CASGSGTGGSNTEAFF
TRBJ2-3 | TRBV6-4 | NA | 16 | NA | TGTGCCAGCAGTGAACGAGCAGGGCAGGGCACAGATACGCAGTATTTT | CASSERAGQGTDTQYF
TRBJ1-5 | TRBV7-8 | NA | 11 | NA | TGTGCCACCGGACTTAATCAGCCCCAGCATTTT | CATGLNQPQHF
TRBJ2-3 | TRBV11-3 | TRBD2 | 16 | NA | TGTGCCAGCAGCTTAGGGTCCGGGACTAGCGTGGATACGCAGTATTTT | CASSLGSGTSVDTQYF
TRBJ2-7 | TRBV7-6 | TRBD2 | 15 | once | TGTGCCAGCAGCCCCCGGACTAGCGGGTCATACGAGCAGTACTTC | CASSPRTSGSYEQYF
TRBJ2-7 | TRBV11-2 | TRBD1 | 15 | NA | TGTGCCAGCAGCTTAGTAACGGGACAGGGCTACGAGCAGTACTTC | CASSLVTGQGYEQYF
TRBJ2-3 | TRBV30 | TRBD2 | 16 | NA | TGTGCCTGGAGTGCAGGGCGGACTAGCGGCTTCGGTACGCAGTATTTT | CAWSAGRTSGFGTQYF
TRBJ1-6 | TRBV7-2 | TRBD1 | 15 | NA | TGTGCCAGCAGCCCCCAGACAGGGTATAATTCACCCCTCCACTTT | CASSPQTGYNSPLHF
TRBJ2-3 | TRBV7-9 | TRBD2 | 15 | NA | TGTGCCAGCAGCCGCGGGGGGCAGGCTTTAGATACGCAGTATTTT | CASSRGGQALDTQYF
TRBJ1-3 | TRBV14 | NA | 16 | NA | TGTGCCAGCAGCCAAGGGGGCCCCCTCTCTGGAAACACCATATATTTT | CASSQGGPLSGNTIYF
TRBJ2-1 | TRBV4-3 | NA | 15 | NA | TGCGCCAGCAGCCAAGAATTGGGAGGATACAATGAGCAGTTCTTC | CASSQELGGYNEQFF
TRBJ2-2 | TRBV6-1 | NA | 15 | few | TGTGCCGGCCAGACCGCTGAGGGCGACACCGGGGAGCTGTTTTTT | CAGQTAEGDTGELFF
TRBJ2-1 | TRBV27 | NA | 15 | NA | TGTGCCAGCAGTTTAGGGGGACTCCCTCGGGATGAGCAGTTCTTC | CASSLGGLPRDEQFF
TRBJ2-1 | TRBV18 | TRBD2 | 16 | NA | TGTGCCAGCTCAGTTTCGACTAGCGGTACCTACAATGAGCAGTTCTTC | CASSVSTSGTYNEQFF
TRBJ2-3 | TRBV5-6 | NA | 13 | NA | TGTGCCAGCAGCCCCGGTCGCACAGATACGCAGTATTTT | CASSPGRTDTQYF
TRBJ2-6 | TRBV7-2 | TRBD2 | 18 | NA | TGTGCCAGCAGCTTAGCGGGACTAGCGGGGTCTGGGGCCAACGGCCTGACTTTC | CASSLAGLAGSGANGLTF
TRBJ2-2 | TRBV4-2 | TRBD1 | 15 | NA | TGTGCCAGCAGCGAAATTCAGGGGGACACCGGGGAGCTGTTTTTT | CASSEIQGDTGELFF
TRBJ1-1 | TRBV9 | NA | 16 | NA | TGTGCCAGCAGCGTAGTTTACGCCAGTGCGAACACTGAAGCTTTCTTT | CASSVVYASANTEAFF
TRBJ1-2 | TRBV5-1 | NA | 17 | NA | TGCGCCAGCAGCTTGGGGTTCATTTCCGGGTTTAACTATGGCTACACCTTC | CASSLGFISGFNYGYTF
TRBJ1-5 | TRBV6-5 | NA | 14 | NA | TGTGCCAGCAGTGGCGACAGCCTCAATCAGCCCCAGCATTTT | CASSGDSLNQPQHF
TRBJ2-7 | TRBV4-2 | TRBD1 | 16 | NA | TGTGCCAGCAGCCAAGATTTGAGAGACAGGGTACGCGAGCAGTACTTC | CASSQDLRDRVREQYF
TRBJ1-1 | TRBV2 | TRBD1 | 16 | NA | TGTGCCACCGAACCGGACAGGGGGCGGCCAAACACTGAAGCTTTCTTT | CATEPDRGRPNTEAFF
TRBJ1-6 | TRBV6-5 | NA | 13 | once | TGTGCCAGCAGTCTGGGACTCACTAGACCCCTCCACTTT | CASSLGLTRPLHF
TRBJ1-2 | TRBV7-9 | NA | 17 | NA | TGTGCCAGCAGCTCAGAAACTTACCCCCAGGGTTATGGTGGCTACACCTTC | CASSSETYPQGYGGYTF
TRBJ2-3 | TRBV5-6 | TRBD2 | 16 | NA | TGTGCCAGCAGCCTAGGACTAGCGGGGTACACAGATACGCAGTATTTT | CASSLGLAGYTDTQYF
TRBJ1-5 | TRBV19 | TRBD1 | 15 | NA | TGTGCCAGTACTCGGACAGGTGGGTCTGAGCAGCCCCAGCATTTT | CASTRTGGSEQPQHF
TRBJ2-7 | TRBV6-5 | NA | 14 | once | TGTGCCAGCAGGCGCGACAGTCAAGGCTACGAGCAGTACTTC | CASRRDSQGYEQYF
TRBJ1-6 | TRBV4-1 | TRBD1 | 16 | NA | TGCGCCAGCAGCCAACTAATGGACAGGGTTCGATCACCCCTCCACTTT | CASSQLMDRVRSPLHF
TRBJ2-5 | TRBV6-1 | NA | 15 | NA | TGTGCCAGCAGCTTCCAAACCCGGTACGGGGAGACCCAGTACTTC | CASSFQTRYGETQYF
TRBJ1-1 | TRBV7-2 | NA | 15 | NA | TGTGCCAGCAGCCTATTGGGGGCCTTGAACACTGAAGCTTTCTTT | CASSLLGALNTEAFF
TRBJ2-2 | TRBV13 | TRBD2 | 16 | NA | TGTGCCAGCAGCTATAGCGGGGGGGCGAACACCGGGGAGCTGTTTTTT | CASSYSGGANTGELFF
TRBJ2-3 | TRBV27 | TRBD2 | 18 | NA | TGTGCCAGCACTTCCCGAATGGGCGGGGGTCCGGGCACAGATACGCAGTATTTT | CASTSRMGGGPGTDTQYF
TRBJ2-7 | TRBV4-2 | NA | 17 | NA | TGTGCCAGCAGCCAAGTGGGCGGGGGCCCAAGCTCCTACGAGCAGTACTTC | CASSQVGGGPSSYEQYF
TRBJ1-6 | TRBV11-2 | NA | 17 | NA | TGTGCCAGCAGCCGAGAGGAGACTAGCTCCTATAATTCACCCCTCCACTTT | CASSREETSSYNSPLHF
TRBJ2-5 | TRBV5-4 | TRBD2 | 18 | NA | TGTGCCAGCAGTCCCTCGGGGGGGACAAACTCGAAACAAGAGACCCAGTACTTC | CASSPSGGTNSKQETQYF